This is a list of T cell receptor beta chains from one sample in a study of shared clonotypes between healthy human individuals. Using immunoSEQ multiplex PCR, the repertoire was profiled, and TCRdb retains in-frame clones only, with some absent. The sample has millions of clones; 85% to 95% are singletons. The sequenced material came from naive CD4+ T cells sorted from blood. The source is a young man in good health. Each CDR3 is given with its conserved first and last residue. A D gene is named only where the DNA matches it firmly. Rows give clone size only sometimes, using once, few, many, or a class for an expanded clone.

V gene	clone size	D gene	J gene	CDR3 DNA	CDR3 protein
TRBV18	once	NA	TRBJ2-5	TGTGCCAGCTCACCCCTACAGGGCTCGGAGACCCAGTACTTC	CASSPLQGSETQYF
TRBV28	NA	TRBD1	TRBJ2-5	TGTGCCAGCAGTCTGACAGGGGTTTTGCAAGAGACCCAGTACTTC	CASSLTGVLQETQYF
TRBV28	NA	NA	TRBJ1-5	TGTGCCAGTAGTCTGGAAGGCTATAGCAATCAGCCCCAGCATTTT	CASSLEGYSNQPQHF
TRBV10-3	NA	NA	TRBJ1-4	TGTGCCATCAGTGAGTCCAGGGCAACTAATGAAAAACTGTTTTTT	CAISESRATNEKLFF
TRBV5-6	NA	NA	TRBJ2-1	TGTGCCAGCAGCTTTGGACCCTACAATGAGCAGTTCTTC	CASSFGPYNEQFF
TRBV12-5	NA	NA	TRBJ2-3	TGTGCTAGTGGTTTACAGGCAATGGGTACGCAGTATTTT	CASGLQAMGTQYF
TRBV28	NA	TRBD2	TRBJ2-7	TGTGCCAGCAGTTTACGGGGGGGGCCCTACGAGCAGTACTTC	CASSLRGGPYEQYF
TRBV18	NA	TRBD2	TRBJ2-3	TGTGCCAGCTCACGACTAGGGACTAGCGGGAGCGGGACAGATACGCAGTATTTT	CASSRLGTSGSGTDTQYF
TRBV18	once	NA	TRBJ2-3	TGTGCCAGCTCACCACGAGCGGCAGGGGTAGGCACAGATACGCAGTATTTT	CASSPRAAGVGTDTQYF
TRBV5-1	few	TRBD2	TRBJ2-3	TGCGCCAGCAGCCTAGCGGGGGATAGCACAGATACGCAGTATTTT	CASSLAGDSTDTQYF
TRBV6-5	NA	TRBD1	TRBJ1-2	TGTGCCAGCAGTTCCGGACAGGGCCTCTATGGCTACACCTTC	CASSSGQGLYGYTF
TRBV10-3	once	TRBD1	TRBJ2-7	TGTGCCATCAGTGATACAGGGGCGGGCTACGAGCAGTACTTC	CAISDTGAGYEQYF
TRBV5-1	NA	TRBD2	TRBJ2-1	TGCGCCAGCAGCTTCTTGACTAGCGGACTGAATGAGCAGTTCTTC	CASSFLTSGLNEQFF
TRBV5-1	NA	TRBD1	TRBJ1-1	TGCGCCAGCAGATCTGACAGGGGAAACACTGAAGCTTTCTTT	CASRSDRGNTEAFF
TRBV28	NA	TRBD2	TRBJ2-7	TGTGCCAGCAGTTTGAGGCGGGCGGGAGGGCCCTACGAGCAGTACTTC	CASSLRRAGGPYEQYF
TRBV9	NA	TRBD1	TRBJ1-4	TGTGCCAGCAGCGCGGGACAGGCCGCAGATGAAAAACTGTTTTTT	CASSAGQAADEKLFF
TRBV5-4	NA	NA	TRBJ1-5	TGTGCCAGCAGCTTGGATCAGGGTAATCAGCCCCAGCATTTT	CASSLDQGNQPQHF
TRBV18	NA	TRBD1	TRBJ1-4	TGTGCCAGCTCAGGGACAGGAGGAAAACTGTTTTTT	CASSGTGGKLFF
TRBV4-3	NA	TRBD1	TRBJ2-3	TGCGCCAGCAGCCAAGGGGACAGAAGCACAGATACGCAGTATTTT	CASSQGDRSTDTQYF
TRBV6-5	NA	TRBD1	TRBJ2-7	TGTGCCAGCAGTTACTCGGGGACAGGGAACTACGAGCAGTACTTC	CASSYSGTGNYEQYF
TRBV18	NA	NA	TRBJ2-6	TGTGCCAGCTCTCTACAGGGCTCTGGGGCCAACGTCCTGACTTTC	CASSLQGSGANVLTF
TRBV7-2	NA	TRBD2	TRBJ2-7	TGTGCCAGCAGCCATCGGGGAGGGGAGCAGTACTTC	CASSHRGGEQYF
TRBV30	NA	NA	TRBJ1-5	TGTGCCTGGTCAAGTCGGACCATAGCAATCAATCAGCCCCAGCATTTT	CAWSSRTIAINQPQHF
TRBV5-1	NA	NA	TRBJ1-5	TGCGCCAGCAGCTTGGGACATGGGGGCAATCAGCCCCAGCATTTT	CASSLGHGGNQPQHF
TRBV6-5	NA	TRBD1	TRBJ2-7	TGTGCCAGCAGTTACCAGGGACAGATCTACGAGCAGTACTTC	CASSYQGQIYEQYF
TRBV27	NA	TRBD1	TRBJ1-4	TGTGCCAGCAGTCGGGACAGTCGCACAGAAAAACTGTTTTTT	CASSRDSRTEKLFF
TRBV10-2	NA	TRBD1	TRBJ2-7	TGCGCCAGCAGCGGCAGGGACAGCTCCTACGAGCAGTACTTC	CASSGRDSSYEQYF
TRBV18	once	NA	TRBJ2-1	TGTGCCAGCTCACCAGGACACCTGGGCAACAATGAGCAGTTCTTC	CASSPGHLGNNEQFF
TRBV18	NA	TRBD2	TRBJ2-1	TGTGCCAGCTCACCGGGACTAGCGGGAGCCAATGAGCAGTTCTTC	CASSPGLAGANEQFF
TRBV30	NA	NA	TRBJ2-4	TGTGCCTGGAGTGCCGGCAGGGACATTCAGTACTTC	CAWSAGRDIQYF
TRBV27	NA	TRBD2	TRBJ2-7	TGTGCCTCTAGGGCGGGGGGCTACGAGCAGTACTTC	CASRAGGYEQYF
TRBV4-3	NA	NA	TRBJ2-1	TGCGCCAGCAGCCAAGAACCCTCTACGAGCTCCTACAATGAGCAGTTCTTC	CASSQEPSTSSYNEQFF
TRBV28	NA	TRBD1	TRBJ1-5	TGTGCCAGCAGGGGAGGACAGGCCAATCAGCCCCAGCATTTT	CASRGGQANQPQHF
TRBV5-1	NA	NA	TRBJ2-5	TGCGCCAGCAGAGGAGGAGGCTCGGAGGGAGCACCCCAGTACTTC	CASRGGGSEGAPQYF
TRBV28	once	NA	TRBJ2-3	TGTGCCAGCAGTCCCTTAGGGGGTGGGACCACAGATACGCAGTATTTT	CASSPLGGGTTDTQYF
TRBV29-1	NA	NA	TRBJ2-6	TGCAGCGTTGCGGTTTCTGGGGCCAACGTCCTGACTTTC	CSVAVSGANVLTF
TRBV7-2	NA	NA	TRBJ2-7	TGTGCCAGCAGCCCACGACTAGGGGGCTCCTACGAGCAGTACTTC	CASSPRLGGSYEQYF
TRBV25-1	NA	TRBD1	TRBJ2-7	TGTGCCAGCAGTGACTTCCGGACAGGCGCCGTAGAGCAGTACTTC	CASSDFRTGAVEQYF
TRBV7-2	NA	NA	TRBJ2-1	TGTGCCAGCAGCTCTGGGAGGACCCCCTACAATGAGCAGTTCTTC	CASSSGRTPYNEQFF
TRBV18	NA	NA	TRBJ2-7	TGTGCCAGCTCACAAGAGGACACTACAATCTACGAGCAGTACTTC	CASSQEDTTIYEQYF
TRBV7-2	NA	TRBD2	TRBJ2-3	TGTGCCAGCAGCCTCCGGACTAGCGGGAACACAGATACGCAGTATTTT	CASSLRTSGNTDTQYF
TRBV5-4	NA	NA	TRBJ2-2	TGTGCCAGCTGGGGGCCGAACACCGGGGAGCTGTTTTTT	CASWGPNTGELFF
TRBV6-5	NA	NA	TRBJ1-3	TGTGCCAGCAGTGCAGGGTTAGGAAACACCATATATTTT	CASSAGLGNTIYF
TRBV1	NA	NA	TRBJ2-1	TGCACCAGCAGCCAAGATCGGACTAGCGGGAGTCTGAGGGCCTACAATGAGCAGTTCTTC	CTSSQDRTSGSLRAYNEQFF